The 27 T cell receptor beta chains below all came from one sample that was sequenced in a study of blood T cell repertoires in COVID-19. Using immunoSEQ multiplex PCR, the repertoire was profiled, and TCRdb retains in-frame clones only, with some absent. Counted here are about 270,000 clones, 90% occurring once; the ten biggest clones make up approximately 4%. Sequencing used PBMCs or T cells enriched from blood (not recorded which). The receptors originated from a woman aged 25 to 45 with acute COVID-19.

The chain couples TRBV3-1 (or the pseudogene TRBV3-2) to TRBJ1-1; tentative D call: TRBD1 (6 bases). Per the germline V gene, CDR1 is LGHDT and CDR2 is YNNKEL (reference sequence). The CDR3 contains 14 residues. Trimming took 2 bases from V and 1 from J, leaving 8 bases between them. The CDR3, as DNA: TGTGCCAGCAGCCAACACAGGGAGAACACTGAAGCTTTCTTT. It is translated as CASSQHRENTEAFF.

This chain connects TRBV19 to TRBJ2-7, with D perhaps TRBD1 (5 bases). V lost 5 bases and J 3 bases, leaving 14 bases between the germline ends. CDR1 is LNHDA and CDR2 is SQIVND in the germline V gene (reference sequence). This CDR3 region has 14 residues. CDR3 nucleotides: TGTGCCAGTAGTCGGAAGGGGCCTAACTACGAGCAGTACTTC. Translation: CASSRKGPNYEQYF.

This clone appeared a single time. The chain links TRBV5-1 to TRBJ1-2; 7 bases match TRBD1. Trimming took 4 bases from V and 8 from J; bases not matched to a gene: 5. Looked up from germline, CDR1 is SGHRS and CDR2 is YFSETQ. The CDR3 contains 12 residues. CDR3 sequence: CASSRDSGGYTF. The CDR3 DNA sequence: TGCGCCAGCAGCCGGGACAGCGGAGGCTACACCTTC.

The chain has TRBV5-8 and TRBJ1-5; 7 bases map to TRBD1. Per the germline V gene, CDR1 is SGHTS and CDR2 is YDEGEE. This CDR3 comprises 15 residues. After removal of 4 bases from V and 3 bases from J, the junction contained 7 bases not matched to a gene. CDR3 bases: TGTGCCAGCAGCCGGGGACAGCAGTTCAATCAGCCCCAGCATTTT. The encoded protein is CASSRGQQFNQPQHF.

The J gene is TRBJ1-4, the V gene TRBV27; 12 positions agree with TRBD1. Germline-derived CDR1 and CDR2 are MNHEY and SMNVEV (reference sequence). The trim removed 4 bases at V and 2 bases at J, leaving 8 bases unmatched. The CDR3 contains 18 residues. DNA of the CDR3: TGTGCCAGCAGTTCGCCCGGGACAGGGGGCTCTACTAATGAAAAACTGTTTTTT. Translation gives CASSSPGTGGSTNEKLFF.

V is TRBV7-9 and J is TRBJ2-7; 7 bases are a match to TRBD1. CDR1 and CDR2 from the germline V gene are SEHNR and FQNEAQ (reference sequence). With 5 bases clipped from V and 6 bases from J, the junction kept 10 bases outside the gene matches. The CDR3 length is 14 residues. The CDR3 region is CASSPSVGGVEQYF. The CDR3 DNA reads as TGTGCCAGCAGCCCCAGCGTAGGGGGCGTCGAGCAGTACTTC.

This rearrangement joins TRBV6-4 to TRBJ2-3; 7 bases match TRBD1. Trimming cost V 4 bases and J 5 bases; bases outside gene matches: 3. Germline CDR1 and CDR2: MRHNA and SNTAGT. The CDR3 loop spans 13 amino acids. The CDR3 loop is CASSARGQDTQYF. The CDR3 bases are TGTGCCAGCAGTGCAAGGGGGCAAGATACGCAGTATTTT.

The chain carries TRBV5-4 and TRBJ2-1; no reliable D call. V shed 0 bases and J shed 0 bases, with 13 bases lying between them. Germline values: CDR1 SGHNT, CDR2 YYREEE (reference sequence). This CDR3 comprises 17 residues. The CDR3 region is CASSLDPLVSSYNEQFF. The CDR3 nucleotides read TGTGCCAGCAGCTTGGATCCTCTAGTTAGCTCCTACAATGAGCAGTTCTTC.

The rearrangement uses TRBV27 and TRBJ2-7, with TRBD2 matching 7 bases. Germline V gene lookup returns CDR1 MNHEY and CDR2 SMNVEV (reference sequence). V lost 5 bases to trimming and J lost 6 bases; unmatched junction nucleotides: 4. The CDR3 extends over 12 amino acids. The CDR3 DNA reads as TGTGCCAGCAGTGGGGGACTATCCGAGCAGTACTTC. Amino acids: CASSGGLSEQYF.

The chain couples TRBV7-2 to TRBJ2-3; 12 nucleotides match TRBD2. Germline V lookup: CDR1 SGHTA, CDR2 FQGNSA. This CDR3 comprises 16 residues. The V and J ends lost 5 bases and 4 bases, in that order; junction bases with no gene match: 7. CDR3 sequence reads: CASSPLTSGSADTQYF. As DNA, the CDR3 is TGTGCCAGCAGCCCCCTGACTAGCGGGAGCGCAGATACGCAGTATTTT.

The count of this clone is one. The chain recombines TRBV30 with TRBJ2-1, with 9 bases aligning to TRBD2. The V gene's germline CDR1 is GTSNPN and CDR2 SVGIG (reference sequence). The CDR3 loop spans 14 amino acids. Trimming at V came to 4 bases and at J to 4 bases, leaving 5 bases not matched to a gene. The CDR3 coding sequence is TGTGCCTGGATGAGGACTAGCGTATACAATGAGCAGTTCTTC. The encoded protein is CAWMRTSVYNEQFF. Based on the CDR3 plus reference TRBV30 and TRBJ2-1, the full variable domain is SQTIHQWPATLVQPVGSPLSLECTVEGTSNPNLYWYRQAAGRGLQLLFYSVGIGQISSEVPQNLSASRPQDRQFILSSKKLLLSDSGFYLCAWMRTSVYNEQFFGPGTRLTVL.

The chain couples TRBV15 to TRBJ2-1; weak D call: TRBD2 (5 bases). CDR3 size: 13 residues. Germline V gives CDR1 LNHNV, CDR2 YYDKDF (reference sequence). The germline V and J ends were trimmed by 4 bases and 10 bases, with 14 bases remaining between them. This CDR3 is CATSIGREWEQFF. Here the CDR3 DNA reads TGTGCCACCAGCATCGGTAGGGAGTGGGAGCAGTTCTTC.

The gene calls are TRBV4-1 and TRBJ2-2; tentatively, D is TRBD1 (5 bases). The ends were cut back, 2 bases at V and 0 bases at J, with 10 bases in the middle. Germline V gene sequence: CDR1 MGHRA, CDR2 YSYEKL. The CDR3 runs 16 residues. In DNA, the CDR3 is TGCGCCAGCAGCCAACTAGGACAAGCGAACACCGGGGAGCTGTTTTTT. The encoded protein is CASSQLGQANTGELFF.

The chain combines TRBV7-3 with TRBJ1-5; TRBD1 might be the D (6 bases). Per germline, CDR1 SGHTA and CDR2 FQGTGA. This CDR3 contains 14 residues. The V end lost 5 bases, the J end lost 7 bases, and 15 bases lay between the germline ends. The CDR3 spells CASSGNRVNQPQHF. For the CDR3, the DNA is TGTGCCAGCAGCGGGAACAGGGTGAACCAGCCCCAGCATTTT.

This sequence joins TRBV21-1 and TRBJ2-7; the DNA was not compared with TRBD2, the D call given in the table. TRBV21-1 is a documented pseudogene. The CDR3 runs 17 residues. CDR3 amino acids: CASSKEGTSGRLHEQYF. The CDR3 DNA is TGTGCCAGCAGCAAAGAAGGGACTAGCGGGAGGTTGCACGAGCAGTACTTC.

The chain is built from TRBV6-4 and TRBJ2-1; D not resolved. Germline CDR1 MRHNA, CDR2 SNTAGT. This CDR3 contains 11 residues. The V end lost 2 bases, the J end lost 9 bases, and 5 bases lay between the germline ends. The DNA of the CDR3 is TGTGCCAGCAGTGACACTCGTGAGCAGTTCTTC. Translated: CASSDTREQFF.

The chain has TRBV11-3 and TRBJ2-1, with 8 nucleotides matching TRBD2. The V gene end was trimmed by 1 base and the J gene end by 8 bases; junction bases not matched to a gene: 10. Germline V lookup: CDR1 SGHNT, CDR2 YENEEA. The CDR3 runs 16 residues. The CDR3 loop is CASSLVGGRPWDEQFF. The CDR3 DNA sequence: TGTGCCAGCAGCTTAGTTGGCGGGAGGCCATGGGATGAGCAGTTCTTC.

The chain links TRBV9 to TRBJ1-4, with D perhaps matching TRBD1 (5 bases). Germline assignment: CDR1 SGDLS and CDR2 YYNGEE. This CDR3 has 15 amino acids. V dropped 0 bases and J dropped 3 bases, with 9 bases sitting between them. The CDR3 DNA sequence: TGTGCCAGCAGCGTAGACCAGGGTTCTAATGAAAAACTGTTTTTT. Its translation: CASSVDQGSNEKLFF.

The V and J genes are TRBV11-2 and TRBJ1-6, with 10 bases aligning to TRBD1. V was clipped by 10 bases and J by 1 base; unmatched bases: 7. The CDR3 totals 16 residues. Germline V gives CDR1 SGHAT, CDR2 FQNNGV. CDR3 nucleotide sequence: TGTGCCACGACAGGGGGCGAAAGGTCCTATAATTCACCCCTCCACTTT. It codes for CATTGGERSYNSPLHF.

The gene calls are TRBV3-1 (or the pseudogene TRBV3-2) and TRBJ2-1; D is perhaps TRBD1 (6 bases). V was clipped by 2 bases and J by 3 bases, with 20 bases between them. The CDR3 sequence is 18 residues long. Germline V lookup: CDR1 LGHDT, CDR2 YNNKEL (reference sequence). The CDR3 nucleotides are TGTGCCAGCAGCCAAAGCCGGGACCCCAAGGGGGTCTACAATGAGCAGTTCTTC. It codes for CASSQSRDPKGVYNEQFF.

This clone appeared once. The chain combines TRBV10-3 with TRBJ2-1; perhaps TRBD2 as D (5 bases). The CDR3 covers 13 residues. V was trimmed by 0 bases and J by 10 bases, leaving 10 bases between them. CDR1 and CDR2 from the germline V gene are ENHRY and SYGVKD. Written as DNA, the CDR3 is TGTGCCATCAGTGAGTCGACGGGGAACGAGCAGTTCTTC. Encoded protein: CAISESTGNEQFF.

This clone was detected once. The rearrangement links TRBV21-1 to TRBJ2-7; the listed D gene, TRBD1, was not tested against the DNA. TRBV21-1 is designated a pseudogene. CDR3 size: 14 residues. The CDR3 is CASSTRVSSYEQYF. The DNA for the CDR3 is TGTGCCAGCTCCACCAGGGTTAGCTCCTACGAGCAGTACTTC.

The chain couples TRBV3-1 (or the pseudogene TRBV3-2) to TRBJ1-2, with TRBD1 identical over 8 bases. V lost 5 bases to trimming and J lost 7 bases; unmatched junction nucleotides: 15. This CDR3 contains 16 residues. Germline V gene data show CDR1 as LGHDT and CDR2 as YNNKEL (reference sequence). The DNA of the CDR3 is TGTGCCAGCAGCTCCCGTAGCTTGGACAGGGTCGGTGGCTACACCTTC. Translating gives CASSSRSLDRVGGYTF.

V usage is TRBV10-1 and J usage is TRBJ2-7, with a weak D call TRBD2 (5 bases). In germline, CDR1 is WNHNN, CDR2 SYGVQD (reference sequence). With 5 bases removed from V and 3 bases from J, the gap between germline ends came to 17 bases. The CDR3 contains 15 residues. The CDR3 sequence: CASSNTREASYEQYF. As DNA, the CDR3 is TGCGCCAGCAGTAATACCCGGGAAGCCAGCTACGAGCAGTACTTC.

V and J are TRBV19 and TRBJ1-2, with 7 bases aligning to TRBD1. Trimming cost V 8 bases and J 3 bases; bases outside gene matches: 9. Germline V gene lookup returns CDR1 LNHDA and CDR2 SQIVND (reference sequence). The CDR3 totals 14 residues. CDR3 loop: CASRFTGVDYGYTF. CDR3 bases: TGTGCCAGTCGATTCACAGGGGTCGACTATGGCTACACCTTC.

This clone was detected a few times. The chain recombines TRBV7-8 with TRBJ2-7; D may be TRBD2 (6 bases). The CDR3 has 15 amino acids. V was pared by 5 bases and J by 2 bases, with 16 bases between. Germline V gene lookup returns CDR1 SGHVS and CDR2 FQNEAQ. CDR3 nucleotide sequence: TGTGCCAGCAGCCCTCTAGGTAGCGGAGCCTACGAGCAGTACTTC. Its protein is CASSPLGSGAYEQYF.

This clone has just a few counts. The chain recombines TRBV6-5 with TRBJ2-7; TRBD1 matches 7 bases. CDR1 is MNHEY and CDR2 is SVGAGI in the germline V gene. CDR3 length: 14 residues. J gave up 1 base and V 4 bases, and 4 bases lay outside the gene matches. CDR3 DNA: TGTGCCAGCAGTTCCCCGGGACAGTCCTACGAGCAGTACTTC. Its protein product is CASSSPGQSYEQYF.